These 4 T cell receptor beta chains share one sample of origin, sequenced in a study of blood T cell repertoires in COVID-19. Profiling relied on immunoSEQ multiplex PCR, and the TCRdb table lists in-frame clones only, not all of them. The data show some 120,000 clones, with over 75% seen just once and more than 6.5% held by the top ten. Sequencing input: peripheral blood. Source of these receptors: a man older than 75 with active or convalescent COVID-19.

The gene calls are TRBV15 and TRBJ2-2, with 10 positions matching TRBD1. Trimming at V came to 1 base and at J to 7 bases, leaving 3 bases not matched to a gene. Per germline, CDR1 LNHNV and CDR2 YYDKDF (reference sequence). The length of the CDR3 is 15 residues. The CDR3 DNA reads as TGTGCCACCAGCAGAGCGGGACAGGGGAACGGGGAGCTGTTTTTT. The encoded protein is CATSRAGQGNGELFF.

The CDR3 loop reads CAGGKQGSSFPDTQYF. The CDR3 DNA sequence: TGTGCCGGCGGGAAACAGGGGTCATCCTTCCCAGATACGCAGTATTTT. The chain has TRBV5-4 and TRBJ2-3, with TRBD1 as a possible D gene (7 bases). The V end was cut by 10 bases, the J end by 4 bases, with 25 bases between. The CDR3 is made up of 16 amino acids. Per the germline V gene, CDR1 is SGHNT and CDR2 is YYREEE (reference sequence). Filled out from reference TRBV5-4 and TRBJ2-3, the complete variable domain reads ETGVTQSPTHLIKTRGQQVTLRCSSQSGHNTVSWYQQALGQGPQFIFQYYREEENGRGNFPPRFSGLQFPNYSSELNVNALELDDSALYLCAGGKQGSSFPDTQYFGPGTRLTVL.

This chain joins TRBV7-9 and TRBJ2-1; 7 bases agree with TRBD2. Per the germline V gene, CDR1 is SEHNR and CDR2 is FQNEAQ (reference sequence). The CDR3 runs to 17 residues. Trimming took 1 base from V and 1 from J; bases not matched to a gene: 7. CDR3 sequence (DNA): TGTGCCAGCAGCTTAGATTACGGCGGGAGTTCCTACAATGAGCAGTTCTTC. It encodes CASSLDYGGSSYNEQFF. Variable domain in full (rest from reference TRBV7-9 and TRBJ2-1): DTGVSQNPRHKITKRGQNVTFRCDPISEHNRLYWYRQTLGQGPEFLTYFQNEAQLEKSRLLSDRFSAERPKGSFSTLEIQRTEQGDSAMYLCASSLDYGGSSYNEQFFGPGTRLTVL.

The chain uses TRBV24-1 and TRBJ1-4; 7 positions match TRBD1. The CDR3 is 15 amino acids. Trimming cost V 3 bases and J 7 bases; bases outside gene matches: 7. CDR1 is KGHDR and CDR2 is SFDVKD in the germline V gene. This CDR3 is CATSDPTGTGEKLFF. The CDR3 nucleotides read TGTGCCACCAGTGATCCGACAGGGACGGGTGAAAAACTGTTTTTT.